The clone carrying this TCR beta chain has a single count. Its antigen remains unknown. The data are from a study of shared clonotypes between healthy human individuals. Whole-study findings and limits: Researchers sampled blood only, noting tissue repertoires likely differ.

Repertoires were generated with immunoSEQ multiplex PCR, while TCRdb's copy carries only in-frame clones and drops some. The data show about 490,000 clones, with about 80% seen just once and more than 10% held by the top ten. Unsorted samples relied on tens of millions of PBMCs, which served as the source of genomic DNA. This clonotype originated in a woman aged 40 to 50 in good health. Some clones in this sample may be carry-over from other donors' samples. Sequencing was carried out using PBMCs.

The CDR3 DNA follows: TGTGCCAGCAGCTTGGACGGAGTTGGGATATACGAGCAGTACTTC. It codes for CASSLDGVGIYEQYF. The chain uses TRBV5-6 and TRBJ2-7; D is unresolved. Trimming shortened V by 0 bases and J by 4 bases, and 14 bases separated the two germline ends. Germline V CDR1 and CDR2: SGHDT, YYEEEE. This CDR3 spans 15 amino acids.